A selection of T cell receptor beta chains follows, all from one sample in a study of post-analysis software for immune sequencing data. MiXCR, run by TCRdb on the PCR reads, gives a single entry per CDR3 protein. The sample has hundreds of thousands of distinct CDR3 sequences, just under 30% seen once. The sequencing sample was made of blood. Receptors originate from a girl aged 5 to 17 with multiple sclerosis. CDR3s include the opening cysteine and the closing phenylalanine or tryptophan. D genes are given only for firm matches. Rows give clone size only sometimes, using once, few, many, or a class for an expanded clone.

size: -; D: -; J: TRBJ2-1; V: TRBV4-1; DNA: TGCGCCAGCAGCCAAGATTTCGCCCTGAGGTACAATGAGCAGTTCTTC; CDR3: CASSQDFALRYNEQFF
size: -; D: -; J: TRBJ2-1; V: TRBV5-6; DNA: TGTGCCAGCAGGAGATCGAGTGGGACTCACTTGAGCTCCTACAATGAGCAGTTCTTC; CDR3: CASRRSSGTHLSSYNEQFF
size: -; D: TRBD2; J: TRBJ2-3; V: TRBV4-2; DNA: TGTGCCAGCAGCCAAGCCGGGACTAGCGGGTATAGCACAGATACGCAGTATTTT; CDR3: CASSQAGTSGYSTDTQYF
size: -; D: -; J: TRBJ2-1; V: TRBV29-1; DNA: TGCAGCGTTGGTGTAGGGCCAAATGGGCAGTTCTTC; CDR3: CSVGVGPNGQFF
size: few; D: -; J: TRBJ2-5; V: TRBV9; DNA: TGTGCCAGCAGCCCTTCTACTAGTACCCAAGAGACCCAGTACTTC; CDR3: CASSPSTSTQETQYF
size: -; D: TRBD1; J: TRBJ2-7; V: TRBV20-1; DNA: TGCAGTGCTAGAGCGGGACAGGGAATTGGCGAGCAGTACTTC; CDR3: CSARAGQGIGEQYF
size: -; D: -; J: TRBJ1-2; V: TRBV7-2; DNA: TGTGCCAGCAGCCGACCCAATACAGGAACTGATGGCTACACCTTC; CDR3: CASSRPNTGTDGYTF
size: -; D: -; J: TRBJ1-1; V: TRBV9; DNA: TGTGCCAGCAGCGTCGGAGGAGTTGGCAACCCTGGGAACACTGAAGCTTTCTTT; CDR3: CASSVGGVGNPGNTEAFF
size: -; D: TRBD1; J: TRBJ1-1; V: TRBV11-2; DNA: TGTGCCAGCAGGACCGTTACAGGGGTTCCTGAAGCTTTCTTT; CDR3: CASRTVTGVPEAFF
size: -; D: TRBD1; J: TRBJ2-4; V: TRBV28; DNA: TGTGCCAGCTTACCAGGACAGGCCTACACCAAAAACATTCAGTACTTC; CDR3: CASLPGQAYTKNIQYF
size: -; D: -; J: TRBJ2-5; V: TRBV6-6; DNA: TGTGCCAGCAGTTACGATGGGGGAGAGGGGGAGACCCAGTACTTC; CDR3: CASSYDGGEGETQYF
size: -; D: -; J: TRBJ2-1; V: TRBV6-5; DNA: TGTGCCAGCAGTGCCGGGGGTCCCTACAATGAGCAGTTCTTC; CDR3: CASSAGGPYNEQFF
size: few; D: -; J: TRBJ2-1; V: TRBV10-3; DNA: TGTGCCATCAGTGAGCGAGCCGGGACCACCTACAATGAGCAGTTCTTC; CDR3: CAISERAGTTYNEQFF
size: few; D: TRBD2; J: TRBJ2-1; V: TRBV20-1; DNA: TGCAGTGCTAGAGACCTTAGCGGGGGCTACAATGAGCAGTTCTTC; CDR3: CSARDLSGGYNEQFF
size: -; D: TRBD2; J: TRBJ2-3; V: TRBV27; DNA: TGTGCCAGCCTAGGACTAGCGGGAGGGCACCGTAGAGATGCGCAGTATTTT; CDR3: CASLGLAGGHRRDAQYF
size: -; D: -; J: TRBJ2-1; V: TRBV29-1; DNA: TGCAGCGTTGAATTCCTTTACAATGAGCAGTTCTTC; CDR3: CSVEFLYNEQFF
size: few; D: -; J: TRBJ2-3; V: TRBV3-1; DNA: TGTGCCAGCAGCCAAGATAGTTGGCGGGGCACCACAGATACGCAGTATTTT; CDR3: CASSQDSWRGTTDTQYF
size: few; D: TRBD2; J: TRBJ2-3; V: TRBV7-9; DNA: TGTGCCAGCAGCTTAGGGCCAGCGGGAAGCACAGATACGCAGTATTTT; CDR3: CASSLGPAGSTDTQYF
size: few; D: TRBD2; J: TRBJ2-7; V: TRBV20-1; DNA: TGCAGTGCAAGACTAGCGGGAGACCTCGAGCAGTACTTC; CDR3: CSARLAGDLEQYF
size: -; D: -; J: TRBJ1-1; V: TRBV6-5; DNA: TGTGCCACAACCCGAGTCGGGGGCGTCATGACTGAAGCTTTCTTT; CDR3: CATTRVGGVMTEAFF
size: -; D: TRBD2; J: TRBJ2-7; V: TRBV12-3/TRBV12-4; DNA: TGTGCCAGCAGGTACGGGACTAGTTTCCCCTACGAGCAGTACTTC; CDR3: CASRYGTSFPYEQYF
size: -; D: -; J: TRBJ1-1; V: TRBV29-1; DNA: TGCAGCGTTAAAATCCCCACGGACACTGAAGCTTTCTTT; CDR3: CSVKIPTDTEAFF
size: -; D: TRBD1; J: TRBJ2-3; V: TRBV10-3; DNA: TGTGCCATCAGTGGGATTCCTTGGGACAGCGAGCGGACAGATACGCAGTATTTT; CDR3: CAISGIPWDSERTDTQYF
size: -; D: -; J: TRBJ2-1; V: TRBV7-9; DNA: TGTGCCAGCAGCTCGGGGGTACTACGTGAGCAGTTCTTC; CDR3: CASSSGVLREQFF
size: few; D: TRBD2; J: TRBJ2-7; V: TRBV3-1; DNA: TGTGCCAGCAGCCACCTAATGACTAGCGGGAGAAGCTCCTACGAGCAGTACTTC; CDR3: CASSHLMTSGRSSYEQYF
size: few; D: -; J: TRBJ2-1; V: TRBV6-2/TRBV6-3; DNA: TGTGCCAGCAGTTACACCGTCCCTTTGGGTGTTGAGCAGTTCTTC; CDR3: CASSYTVPLGVEQFF
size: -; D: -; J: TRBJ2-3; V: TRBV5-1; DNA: TGCGCCAGCAGCTTGGGGGGTAGTCTAGATACGCAGTATTTT; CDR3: CASSLGGSLDTQYF
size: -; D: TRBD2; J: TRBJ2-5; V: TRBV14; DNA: TGTGCCAGCAGCCGGGGGCTCGGACTAGCGGGGCCACAAGAGACCCAGTACTTC; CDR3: CASSRGLGLAGPQETQYF
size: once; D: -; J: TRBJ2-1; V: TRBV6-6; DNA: TGTGCCAGCAGTTCCCCGACCCCGGCCGGGGAGCAGTTCTTC; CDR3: CASSSPTPAGEQFF
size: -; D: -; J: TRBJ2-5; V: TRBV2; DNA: TGTGCCAGCTGGAGAGGCCGTTTACAAGAGACCCAGTACTTC; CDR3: CASWRGRLQETQYF
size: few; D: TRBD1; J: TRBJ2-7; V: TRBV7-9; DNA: TGTGCCAGCAGCTCGCCGGGACAGGCCTTCTACGAGCAGTACTTC; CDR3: CASSSPGQAFYEQYF
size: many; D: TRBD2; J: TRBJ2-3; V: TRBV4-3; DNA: TGCGCCAGCAGCCAGGCCCTAGCGGAGACAGATACGCAGTATTTT; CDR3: CASSQALAETDTQYF